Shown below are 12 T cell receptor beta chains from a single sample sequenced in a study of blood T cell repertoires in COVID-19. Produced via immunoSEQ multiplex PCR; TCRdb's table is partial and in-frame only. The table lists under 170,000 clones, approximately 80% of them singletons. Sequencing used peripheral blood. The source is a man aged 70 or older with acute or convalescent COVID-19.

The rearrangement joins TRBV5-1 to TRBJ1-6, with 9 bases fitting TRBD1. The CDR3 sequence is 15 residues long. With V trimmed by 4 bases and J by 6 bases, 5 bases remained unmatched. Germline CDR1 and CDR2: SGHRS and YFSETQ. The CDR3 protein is CASSQGQGFNSPLHF. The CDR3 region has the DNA TGCGCCAGCAGCCAGGGACAGGGATTTAATTCACCCCTCCACTTT.

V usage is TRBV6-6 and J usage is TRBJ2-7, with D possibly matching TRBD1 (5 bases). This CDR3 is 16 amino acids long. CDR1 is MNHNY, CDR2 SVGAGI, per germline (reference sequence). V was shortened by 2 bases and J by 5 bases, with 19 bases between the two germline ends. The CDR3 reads CASSYHPVGGRDEQYF. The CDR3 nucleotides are TGTGCCAGCAGTTACCACCCGGTTGGCGGCAGGGACGAGCAGTACTTC.

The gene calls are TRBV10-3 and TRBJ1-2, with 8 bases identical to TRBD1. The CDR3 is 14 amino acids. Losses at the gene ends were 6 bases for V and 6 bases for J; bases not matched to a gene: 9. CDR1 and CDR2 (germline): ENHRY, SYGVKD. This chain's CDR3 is CAIRSPDRADGYTF. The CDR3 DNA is TGTGCCATCAGGAGCCCGGACAGGGCCGATGGCTACACCTTC.

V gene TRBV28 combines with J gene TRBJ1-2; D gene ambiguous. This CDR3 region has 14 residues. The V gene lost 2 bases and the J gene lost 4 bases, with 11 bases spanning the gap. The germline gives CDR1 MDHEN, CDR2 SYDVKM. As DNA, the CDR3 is TGTGCCAGCAGTTTACTTCTCACCAGCTATGGCTACACCTTC. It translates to CASSLLLTSYGYTF.

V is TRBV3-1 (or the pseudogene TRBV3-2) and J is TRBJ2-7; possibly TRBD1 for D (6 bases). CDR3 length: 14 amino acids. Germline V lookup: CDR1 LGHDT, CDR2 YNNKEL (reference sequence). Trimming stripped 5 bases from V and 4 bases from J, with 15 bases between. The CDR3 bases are TGTGCCAGCAGCAAGACAGGAATCGGGTACGAGCAGTACTTC. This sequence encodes CASSKTGIGYEQYF.

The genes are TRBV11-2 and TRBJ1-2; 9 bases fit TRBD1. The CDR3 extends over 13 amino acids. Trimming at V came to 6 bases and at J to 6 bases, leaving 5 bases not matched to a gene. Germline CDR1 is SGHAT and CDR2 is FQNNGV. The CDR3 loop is CASRSTGGHGYTF. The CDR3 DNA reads TGTGCCAGCAGATCTACAGGGGGCCATGGCTACACCTTC. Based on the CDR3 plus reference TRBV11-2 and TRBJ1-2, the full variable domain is EAGVAQSPRYKIIEKRQSVAFWCNPISGHATLYWYQQILGQGPKLLIQFQNNGVVDDSQLPKDRFSAERLKGVDSTLKIQPAKLEDSAVYLCASRSTGGHGYTFGSGTRLTVV.

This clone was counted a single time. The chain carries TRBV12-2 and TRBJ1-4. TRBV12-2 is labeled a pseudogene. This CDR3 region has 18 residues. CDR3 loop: CASRLLGRGDHPNEKLFF. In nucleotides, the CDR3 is TGTGCAAGTCGCCTTTTGGGGAGGGGCGACCACCCTAATGAAAAACTGTTTTTT.

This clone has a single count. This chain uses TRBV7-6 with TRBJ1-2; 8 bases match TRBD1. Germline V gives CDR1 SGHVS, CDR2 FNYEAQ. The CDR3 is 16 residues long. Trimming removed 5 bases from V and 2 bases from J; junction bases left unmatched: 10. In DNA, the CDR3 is TGTGCCAGCAGCCCAGCCTACAGGGGGAGCAACTATGGCTACACCTTC. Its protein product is CASSPAYRGSNYGYTF. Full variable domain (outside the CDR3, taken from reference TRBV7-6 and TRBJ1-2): GAGVSQSPRYKVTKRGQDVALRCDPISGHVSLYWYRQALGQGPEFLTYFNYEAQQDKSGLPNDRFSAERPEGSISTLTIQRTEQRDSAMYRCASSPAYRGSNYGYTFGSGTRLTVV.

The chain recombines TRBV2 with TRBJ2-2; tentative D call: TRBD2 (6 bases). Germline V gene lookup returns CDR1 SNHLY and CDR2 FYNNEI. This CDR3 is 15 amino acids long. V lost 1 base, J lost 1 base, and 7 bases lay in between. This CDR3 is CASSEVGLNTGELFF. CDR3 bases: TGTGCCAGCAGTGAAGTGGGACTGAACACCGGGGAGCTGTTTTTT. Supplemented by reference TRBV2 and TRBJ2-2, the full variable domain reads EPEVTQTPSHQVTQMGQEVILRCVPISNHLYFYWYRQILGQKVEFLVSFYNNEISEKSEIFDDQFSVERPDGSNFTLKIRSTKLEDSAMYFCASSEVGLNTGELFFGEGSRLTVL.

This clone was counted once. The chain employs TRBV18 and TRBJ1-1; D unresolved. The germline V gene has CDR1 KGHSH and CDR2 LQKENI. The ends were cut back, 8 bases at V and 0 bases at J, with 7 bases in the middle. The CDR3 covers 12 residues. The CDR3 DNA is TGTGCCAGCCTATCCATGAACACTGAAGCTTTCTTT. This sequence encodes CASLSMNTEAFF.

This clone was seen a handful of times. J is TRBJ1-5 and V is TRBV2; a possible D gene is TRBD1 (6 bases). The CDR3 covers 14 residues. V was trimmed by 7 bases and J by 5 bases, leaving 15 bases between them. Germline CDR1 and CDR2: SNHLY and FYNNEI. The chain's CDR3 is CASNRVGAYQPQHF. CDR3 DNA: TGTGCCAGCAACAGGGTAGGGGCCTATCAGCCCCAGCATTTT.

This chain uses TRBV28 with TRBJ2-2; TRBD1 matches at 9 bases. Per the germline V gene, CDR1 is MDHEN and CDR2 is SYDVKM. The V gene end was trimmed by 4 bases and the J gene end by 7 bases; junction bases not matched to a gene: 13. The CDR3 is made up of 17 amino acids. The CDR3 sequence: CASSSPLTGGTIGELFF. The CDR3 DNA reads TGTGCCAGCAGTTCCCCATTAACAGGGGGCACCATCGGGGAGCTGTTTTTT.